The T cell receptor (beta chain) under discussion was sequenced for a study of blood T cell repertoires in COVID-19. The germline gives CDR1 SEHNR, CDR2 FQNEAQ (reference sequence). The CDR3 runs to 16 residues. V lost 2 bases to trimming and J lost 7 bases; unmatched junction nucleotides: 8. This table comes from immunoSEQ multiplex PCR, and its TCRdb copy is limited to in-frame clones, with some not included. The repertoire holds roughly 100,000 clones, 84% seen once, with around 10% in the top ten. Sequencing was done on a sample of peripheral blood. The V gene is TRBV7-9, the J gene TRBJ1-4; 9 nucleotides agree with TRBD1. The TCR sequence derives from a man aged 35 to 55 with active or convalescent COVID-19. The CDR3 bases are TGTGCCAGCAGCTTAAAGGCGGGACAGGGTGGTGAAAAACTGTTTTTT. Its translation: CASSLKAGQGGEKLFF.